The subject of this entry is one T cell receptor beta chain. Antigen unknown. J was trimmed by 2 bases and V by 4 bases; bases with no gene match: 6. The V gene's germline CDR1 is SEHNR and CDR2 FQNEAQ (reference sequence). The CDR3 has 15 amino acids. This sample was taken from a study of human T cells and chemical hapten exposure. Study-level results: PT1 expanded TCR numbers tracked positively with patch test score.

Time point given: patch test 3, about 24 weeks after DPC sensitization. Treatment of the sample: therapeutic diphenylcyclopropenone sensitization with weekly scalp DPC. The library labeled individual cDNA molecules by adding unique molecular identifiers to them. In TCRdb, the RACE reads were re-called with MiXCR into one record per CDR3 protein. This sample has about 160,000 distinct CDR3 sequences, with about 30% found just once. The rearrangement uses TRBV7-9 and TRBJ2-3; 7 bases line up with TRBD1. This sequence was found in a woman aged 18-29 years with alopecia areata. Some clones in this sample may be carry-over from other donors' samples. Here the sequenced sample was whole blood, taken in connection with sensitization to the hapten diphenylcyclopropenone (DPC). CDR3 in DNA: TGTGCCAGCAGCTCGAACACAGGGGACACAGATACGCAGTATTTT. It is translated as CASSSNTGDTDTQYF.